Listed below are T cell receptor beta chains from one sample, sequenced in a study of OX40 agonist ivuxolimab in advanced cancers. Libraries were prepared by immunoSEQ multiplex PCR; TCRdb keeps only in-frame clonotypes and omits some of them. The sample records roughly 60,000 clones, 85% being singletons. Sequences were derived from CD4+ or CD8+ T cells sorted from blood, sampled in a trial of the OX40 agonist ivuxolimab. The receptor source for this set is an adult with an advanced solid tumor such as melanoma, head and neck, liver or kidney cancer. CDR3s include the opening cysteine and the closing phenylalanine or tryptophan. Each record gives: D gene, clone size, J gene, V gene, CDR3 protein, CDR3 DNA. A D gene is named only where the DNA matches it firmly. Clone sizes are given selectively: once, few, many, or a class where the clone is expanded.

D gene: TRBD1
clone size: NA
J gene: TRBJ1-2
V gene: TRBV28
CDR3 protein: CASSSQGLANYGYTF
CDR3 DNA: TGTGCCAGCAGTTCACAGGGGCTAGCTAACTATGGCTACACCTTC

D gene: NA
clone size: NA
J gene: TRBJ2-6
V gene: TRBV7-9
CDR3 protein: CASSPILGGSGANVLTF
CDR3 DNA: TGTGCCAGCAGCCCCATCCTCGGGGGCAGTGGGGCCAACGTCCTGACTTTC

D gene: NA
clone size: NA
J gene: TRBJ2-2
V gene: TRBV7-9
CDR3 protein: CASRMIEAGELFF
CDR3 DNA: TGTGCCAGCAGGATGATCGAGGCCGGGGAGCTGTTTTTT

D gene: NA
clone size: NA
J gene: TRBJ1-4
V gene: TRBV19
CDR3 protein: CASKDGLNEKLFF
CDR3 DNA: TGTGCCAGCAAGGACGGCCTTAATGAAAAACTGTTTTTT

D gene: NA
clone size: NA
J gene: TRBJ1-3
V gene: TRBV10-1
CDR3 protein: CASRRPGGRASGNTIYF
CDR3 DNA: TGCGCCAGCAGGAGGCCCGGCGGAAGAGCCTCTGGAAACACCATATATTTT

D gene: TRBD1
clone size: few
J gene: TRBJ1-6
V gene: TRBV5-6
CDR3 protein: CASSERTGYYNSPLHF
CDR3 DNA: TGTGCCAGCAGCGAGAGGACAGGATATTATAATTCACCCCTCCACTTT

D gene: NA
clone size: NA
J gene: TRBJ1-1
V gene: TRBV11-2
CDR3 protein: CASSFGGNTEAFF
CDR3 DNA: TGTGCCAGCAGCTTCGGCGGAAACACTGAAGCTTTCTTT

D gene: TRBD2
clone size: once
J gene: TRBJ2-5
V gene: TRBV27
CDR3 protein: CASMRDSGFQETQYF
CDR3 DNA: TGTGCCAGCATGCGTGATAGCGGGTTTCAAGAGACCCAGTACTTC

D gene: NA
clone size: NA
J gene: TRBJ1-2
V gene: TRBV19
CDR3 protein: CASSIVGGAVYGYTF
CDR3 DNA: TGTGCCAGTAGTATTGTTGGGGGCGCCGTCTATGGCTACACCTTC

D gene: TRBD1
clone size: few
J gene: TRBJ1-2
V gene: TRBV6-5
CDR3 protein: CASGSRDRGSYGYTF
CDR3 DNA: TGTGCCAGCGGGTCGAGGGACAGGGGATCATATGGCTACACCTTC

D gene: NA
clone size: NA
J gene: TRBJ1-5
V gene: TRBV28
CDR3 protein: CASSFRSNQPQHF
CDR3 DNA: TGTGCCAGCAGTTTCAGGAGCAATCAGCCCCAGCATTTT

D gene: TRBD2
clone size: few
J gene: TRBJ2-1
V gene: TRBV5-1
CDR3 protein: CASSTGLVYNEQFF
CDR3 DNA: TGCGCCAGCAGCACAGGACTAGTTTACAATGAGCAGTTCTTC

D gene: NA
clone size: NA
J gene: TRBJ2-3
V gene: TRBV11-3
CDR3 protein: CASSPRTGFTDTQYF
CDR3 DNA: TGTGCCAGCAGCCCCCGAACAGGGTTCACAGATACGCAGTATTTT

D gene: NA
clone size: NA
J gene: TRBJ1-4
V gene: TRBV7-8
CDR3 protein: CASSLGGGEPTNEKLFF
CDR3 DNA: TGTGCCAGCAGCTTAGGAGGAGGGGAGCCAACTAATGAAAAACTGTTTTTT

D gene: TRBD2
clone size: NA
J gene: TRBJ2-2
V gene: TRBV7-3
CDR3 protein: CASSPSGSGINTGELFF
CDR3 DNA: TGTGCCAGCAGCCCCAGTGGTAGCGGGATTAACACCGGGGAGCTGTTTTTT

D gene: NA
clone size: NA
J gene: TRBJ1-3
V gene: TRBV19
CDR3 protein: CASHRGDSGNTIYF
CDR3 DNA: TGTGCCAGTCATCGGGGGGACTCTGGAAACACCATATATTTT

D gene: NA
clone size: few
J gene: TRBJ2-5
V gene: TRBV10-3
CDR3 protein: CAIREQETQYF
CDR3 DNA: TGTGCCATCAGGGAACAAGAGACCCAGTACTTC

D gene: NA
clone size: once
J gene: TRBJ2-5
V gene: TRBV2
CDR3 protein: CASSGRETQYF
CDR3 DNA: TGTGCCAGCAGTGGTCGAGAGACCCAGTACTTC

D gene: TRBD1
clone size: NA
J gene: TRBJ1-3
V gene: TRBV28
CDR3 protein: CASSLTGAGNTIYF
CDR3 DNA: TGTGCCAGCAGTCTTACAGGGGCGGGAAACACCATATATTTT

D gene: NA
clone size: NA
J gene: TRBJ2-1
V gene: TRBV29-1
CDR3 protein: CSVERTSYNEQFF
CDR3 DNA: TGCAGCGTAGAGCGGACCTCCTACAATGAGCAGTTCTTC

D gene: NA
clone size: once
J gene: TRBJ2-6
V gene: TRBV29-1
CDR3 protein: CSGRDFFSSGANVLTF
CDR3 DNA: TGCAGCGGTCGGGACTTTTTTAGCTCTGGGGCCAACGTCCTGACTTTC

D gene: TRBD1
clone size: NA
J gene: TRBJ1-2
V gene: TRBV7-9
CDR3 protein: CASSPSGTDLRGYTF
CDR3 DNA: TGTGCCAGCAGCCCCTCCGGGACAGATCTGCGAGGCTACACCTTC